The 7 T cell receptor beta chains reported below all come from one sample, sequenced in a study of blood T cell repertoires in COVID-19. Measured with immunoSEQ multiplex PCR; TCRdb has only the in-frame clones, and not every one. The sample has around 150,000 clones, 85% to 95% seen once. Material for sequencing was peripheral blood. Receptor source: a woman aged 50 to 65 with acute or convalescent COVID-19.

The V call is TRBV7-2, the J call TRBJ2-4; 10 positions match TRBD1. V lost 0 bases, J lost 5 bases, and 7 bases stayed unmatched. The CDR3 totals 17 residues. CDR1 and CDR2 (germline): SGHTA, FQGNSA. The CDR3 reads CASSLATPGQGQNIQYF. CDR3 DNA: TGTGCCAGCAGCTTAGCGACCCCGGGACAGGGGCAAAACATTCAGTACTTC. The full variable domain, in which reference TRBV7-2 and TRBJ2-4 provide the parts outside the CDR3, is GAGVSQSPSNKVTEKGKDVELRCDPISGHTALYWYRQSLGQGLEFLIYFQGNSAPDKSGLPSDRFSAERTGGSVSTLTIQRTQQEDSAVYLCASSLATPGQGQNIQYFGAGTRLSVL.

The chain uses TRBV30 and TRBJ1-1, with 11 nucleotides matching TRBD1. Germline loops: CDR1 GTSNPN, CDR2 SVGIG (reference sequence). V dropped 4 bases and J dropped 5; count of bases not matched to a gene: 3. The CDR3 contains 13 residues. The CDR3 DNA sequence: TGTGCCTGGAAGGACAGGGGGCTTACTGAAGCTTTCTTT. It translates to CAWKDRGLTEAFF.

In this sample, this clone turned up a few times. The chain links TRBV5-6 to TRBJ1-1, with TRBD1 matching over 7 bases. This CDR3 is built from 16 residues. Germline V lookup: CDR1 SGHDT, CDR2 YYEEEE. The V and J ends lost 4 bases and 5 bases, in that order; junction bases with no gene match: 14. The CDR3 is CASSPRIGRGKTEAFF. The CDR3 DNA follows: TGTGCCAGCAGCCCCCGGATAGGCAGGGGGAAGACTGAAGCTTTCTTT.

This chain uses TRBV7-2 with TRBJ2-1; 16 bases map to TRBD2. Germline V CDR1 and CDR2: SGHTA, FQGNSA. This CDR3 contains 14 residues. The ends lost 7 bases at V and 13 bases at J; junction bases unmatched: 7. The CDR3: CASNHGTSGGAQFF. The CDR3 coding sequence is TGTGCCAGCAACCACGGGACTAGCGGGGGGGCACAGTTCTTC.

The rearrangement joins TRBV28 to TRBJ1-4, with D possibly TRBD1 on 5 matching bases. The ends were cut back, 6 bases at V and 4 bases at J, with 15 bases in the middle. Looked up from germline, CDR1 is MDHEN and CDR2 is SYDVKM. CDR3 length: 15 residues. CDR3 nucleotides: TGTGCCAGCAGCCCCCCCGGGGGGGGTAATGAAAAACTGTTTTTT. It specifies CASSPPGGGNEKLFF.

The chain combines TRBV18 with TRBJ2-3, with 12 bases fitting TRBD1. The CDR3 covers 17 residues. With V trimmed by 3 bases and J by 2 bases, 6 bases remained unmatched. Germline V gives CDR1 KGHSH, CDR2 LQKENI. The CDR3 coding sequence is TGTGCCAGCTCACCGGGACAGGGGGCAGAGATCACAGATACGCAGTATTTT. The encoded protein is CASSPGQGAEITDTQYF.

This rearrangement joins TRBV19 to TRBJ1-2; TRBD1 aligns across 7 bases. The CDR3 consists of 13 residues. V shed 8 bases, J shed 5 bases, and the junction held 8 bases outside the gene matches. Germline V lookup: CDR1 LNHDA, CDR2 SQIVND (reference sequence). CDR3 in DNA: TGTGCCAGTGGCCGTGGGACAGCTTATGGCTACACCTTC. As protein: CASGRGTAYGYTF. Complete variable domain (other parts from reference TRBV19 and TRBJ1-2): DGGITQSPKYLFRKEGQNVTLSCEQNLNHDAMYWYRQDPGQGLRLIYYSQIVNDFQKGDIAEGYSVSREKKESFPLTVTSAQKNPTAFYLCASGRGTAYGYTFGSGTRLTVV.